This T cell receptor (beta chain) was recorded in a study of spatial heterogeneity in lung cancer. Study in general: Sequencing of follow-up PBMC samples took place when they were available, at a median of roughly 2 years after resection. Study conclusions and caveats: Resection blood, more than follow-up blood, showed ubiquitous expanded tumor TCRs.

The table lists this clonotype with many counts. Its antigen remains unknown. Each CDR3 protein gets one entry after TCRdb re-called the 5' RACE reads with MiXCR. There are about 9,200 distinct CDR3 sequences in the sample; around 23% occur only once, and 35% to 50% lies in the top ten. Time point specified: blood at routine non-recurrence follow-up after resection. Whole RNA, which was extracted from tumor, nontumor lung tissue or frozen PBMC, was sequenced without any cell sorting. The sample here was PBMCs, taken at follow-up. This receptor was taken from a male donor with early-stage non-small cell lung cancer.

The CDR3 DNA reads as TGCAGTGCCTCTCCGACAGGGCCCCTAAATCAGCCCCAGCATTTT. It codes for CSASPTGPLNQPQHF. This sequence joins TRBV20-1 and TRBJ1-5, with 7 bases lining up with TRBD1. The length of the CDR3 is 15 residues. V shed 6 bases and J 4 bases; nucleotides not matched to a gene: 12. CDR1 and CDR2 (germline): DFQATT, SNEGSKA (reference sequence).